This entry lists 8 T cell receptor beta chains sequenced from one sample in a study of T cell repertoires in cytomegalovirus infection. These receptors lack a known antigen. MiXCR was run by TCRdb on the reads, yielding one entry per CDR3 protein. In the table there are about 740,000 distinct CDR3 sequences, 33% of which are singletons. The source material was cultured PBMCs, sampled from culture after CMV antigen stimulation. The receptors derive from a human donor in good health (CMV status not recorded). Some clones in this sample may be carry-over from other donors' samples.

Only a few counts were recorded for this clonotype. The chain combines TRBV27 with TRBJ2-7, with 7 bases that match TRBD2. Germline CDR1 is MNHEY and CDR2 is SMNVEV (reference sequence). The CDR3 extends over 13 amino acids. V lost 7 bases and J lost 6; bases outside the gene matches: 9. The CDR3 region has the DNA TGTGCCAGCACCCCGGGACTACCGTCCGAGCAGTACTTC. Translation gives CASTPGLPSEQYF.

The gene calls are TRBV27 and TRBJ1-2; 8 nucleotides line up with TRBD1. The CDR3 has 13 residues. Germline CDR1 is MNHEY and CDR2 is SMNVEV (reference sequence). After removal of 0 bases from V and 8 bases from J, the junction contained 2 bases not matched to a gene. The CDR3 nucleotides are TGTGCCAGCAGTTTATCGACAGGGGCCGGCTACACCTTC. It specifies CASSLSTGAGYTF.

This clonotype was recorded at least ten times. This CDR3 reads CASSLRTRDTQYF. For the CDR3, the DNA is TGTGCCAGCAGCTTAAGGACTCGGGATACGCAGTATTTT. The gene calls are TRBV7-2 and TRBJ2-3, with D maybe TRBD2 (5 bases). V was trimmed by 2 bases and J by 6 bases, leaving 9 bases between them. This CDR3 comprises 13 residues. CDR1 and CDR2 from the germline V gene are SGHTA and FQGNSA.

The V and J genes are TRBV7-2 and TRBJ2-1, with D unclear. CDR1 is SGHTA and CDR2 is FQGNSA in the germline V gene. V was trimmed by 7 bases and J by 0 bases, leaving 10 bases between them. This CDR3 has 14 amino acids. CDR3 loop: CASTFQSSYNEQFF. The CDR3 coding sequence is TGTGCCAGCACCTTCCAGAGCTCCTACAATGAGCAGTTCTTC. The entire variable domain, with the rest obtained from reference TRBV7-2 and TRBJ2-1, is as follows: GAGVSQSPSNKVTEKGKDVELRCDPISGHTALYWYRQSLGQGLEFLIYFQGNSAPDKSGLPSDRFSAERTGGSVSTLTIQRTQQEDSAVYLCASTFQSSYNEQFFGPGTRLTVL.

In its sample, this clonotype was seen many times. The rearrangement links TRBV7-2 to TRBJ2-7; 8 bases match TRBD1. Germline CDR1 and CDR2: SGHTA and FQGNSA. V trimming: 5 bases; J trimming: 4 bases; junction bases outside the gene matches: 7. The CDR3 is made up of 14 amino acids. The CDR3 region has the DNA TGTGCCAGCAGCCCGGACAGGGCGGCTTACGAGCAGTACTTC. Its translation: CASSPDRAAYEQYF.

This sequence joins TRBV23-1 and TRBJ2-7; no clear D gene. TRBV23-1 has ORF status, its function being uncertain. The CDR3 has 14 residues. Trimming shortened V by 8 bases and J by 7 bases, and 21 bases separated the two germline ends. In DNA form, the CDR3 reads TGCGCCAGCCCCCGCCGGAGCCGGTCTCGAGAGCAGTACTTC. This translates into CASPRRSRSREQYF.

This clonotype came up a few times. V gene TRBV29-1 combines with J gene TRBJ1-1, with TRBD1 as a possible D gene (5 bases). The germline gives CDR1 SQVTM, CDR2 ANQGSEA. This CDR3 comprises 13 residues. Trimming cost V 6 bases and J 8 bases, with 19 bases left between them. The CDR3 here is CSVPWGTVGEAFF. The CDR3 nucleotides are TGCAGCGTACCGTGGGGGACGGTGGGGGAAGCTTTCTTT.

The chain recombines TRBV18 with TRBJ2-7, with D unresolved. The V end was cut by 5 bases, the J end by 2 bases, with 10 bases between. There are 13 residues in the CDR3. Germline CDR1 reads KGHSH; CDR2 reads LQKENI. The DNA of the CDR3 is TGTGCCAGCTCAAATGGACCCACCTACGAGCAGTACTTC. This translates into CASSNGPTYEQYF.